This TCR beta chain came from a study of T-cell memory formation after mild COVID-19. Study summary: There were largely donor-specific TCR clusters. Study-wide points: Second-wave clones reaching peak frequency on day 37 lacked confirmed SARS-CoV-2 specificity.

TCRdb re-called the 5' RACE reads with MiXCR, one entry per CDR3 protein. This table has more than 400,000 distinct CDR3 sequences, over 15% appearing once. The table lists this clonotype with many counts. Antigen: not known. Trimming removed 6 bases from V and 0 bases from J, with 18 bases in between. CDR3 length: 16 amino acids. This TCR was recovered from an adult woman who had mild COVID-19 (a few samples of this study predate the infection). Cell type and time point are not known. The chain has TRBV12-3 or TRBV12-4 and TRBJ2-7; TRBD2 is a possible D gene (7 bases). Sequenced input: PBMCs or a T cell subset sorted from them (not recorded which). CDR3 in DNA: TGTGCCAGCAGCCCGGGTGGGGAGGGGGGCTCCTACGAGCAGTACTTC. As protein: CASSPGGEGGSYEQYF.